The TCR beta chain under discussion was sequenced for a study of cytomegalovirus exposure and HLA in healthy donors. Study results and limitations: When a later analysis was performed, an Asian-associated ancestry cluster reportedly had fewer N-insertions than the approximately 700-donor mean. In a later analysis, at a false discovery rate of 0.05, roughly 17,000 TCR beta sequences matched HLA alleles. Serostatus for CMV was the only available immune exposure information.

For this clone: What it binds is unknown. At one of its ends the junction is not consistent with the germline gene, which may arise from a read error.

Vbeta (60) and Jbeta (13) primers were used in the PCR. Repertoires were generated with immunoSEQ multiplex PCR, while TCRdb's copy carries only in-frame clones and drops some. Listed are over 75,000 clones; approximately 5.7% falls within the top ten. The receptor comes from a girl aged 10 to 17 in good health and CMV-seropositive. Sequenced: PBMCs.

The CDR3 sequence: CASRLADTEAFF. The DNA for the CDR3 is TGTGCCAGCAGATTGGCCGACACTGAAGCTTTCTTT. This chain connects TRBV5-6 to TRBJ1-1; D remains ambiguous. CDR3 length equals 12 residues. From germline, CDR1 is SGHDT and CDR2 YYEEEE.